This T cell receptor beta chain was found in a study of shared clonotypes between healthy human individuals. General study findings and limits: In general, naive subsets displayed greater estimated richness than memory subsets did. A limitation of the genetic and exposure-history diversity represented arose from few donors. Generation probabilities of non-shared clonotypes were lower (relative to those shared by all four donors).

The CDR3 totals 15 residues. The J segment lost 0 bases and the V segment lost 8 bases, leaving 4 bases of the junction unmatched. Germline V gene sequence: CDR1 SGHVS, CDR2 FNYEAQ. Concerning this clone itself: Its specificity is unknown.

Only in-frame clones appear in the TCRdb table, and some are missing; sequencing was by immunoSEQ multiplex PCR. Of more than 200,000 clones in the sample, approximately 65% were seen once. This chain uses TRBV7-6 with TRBJ2-5; 12 nucleotides line up with TRBD2. Sequencing was done on a sample of memory CD4+ T cells sorted from blood. The subset is: CD45RA-negative fraction. The origin of this receptor is a young man in good health. The CDR3 reads CASGRTSGNQETQYF. CDR3 sequence (DNA): TGTGCCAGCGGTAGGACTAGCGGGAACCAAGAGACCCAGTACTTC.